What follows describes a single TCR beta chain. No cognate antigen has been identified for it. The input lacks base qualities; no much larger clone sits a single base away. The data were taken from a study of control samples from healthy donors and cancer patients (dated by TCRdb to 2019 to 2021). According to the germline V gene, CDR1 reads SGDLS and CDR2 reads YYNGEE. CDR3 length: 13 amino acids, cysteine to phenylalanine. Only the CDR3 part of the read is kept: 39 bases, read in frame from the first base. At the junction V is shortened by 4 bases and J by 4 bases; bases outside the gene matches: 2. The protocol used for the library was the immunoSEQ multiplex PCR assay. As stored in TCRdb, this immuneACCESS dataset retains in-frame rearrangements with V and J assigned. A fraction of the clones does not appear; measured against another copy, unresolved V genes explain less than half of the discrepancy, and the remainder lacks a known reason. The sample table holds tens of thousands of clones, of which over 75% were seen once. The ten largest clones add up to about 13% of the sample.

The sequenced sample was PBMCs. This clonotype was obtained from a woman aged 55-70 years with lung cancer. The chain is encoded by TRBV9 joined to TRBJ2-1, with TRBD1 identical over 7 junction bases. The CDR3 has the sequence CASSMGQYNEQFF. The DNA sequence follows: TGTGCCAGCAGCATGGGACAGTACAATGAGCAGTTCTTC.